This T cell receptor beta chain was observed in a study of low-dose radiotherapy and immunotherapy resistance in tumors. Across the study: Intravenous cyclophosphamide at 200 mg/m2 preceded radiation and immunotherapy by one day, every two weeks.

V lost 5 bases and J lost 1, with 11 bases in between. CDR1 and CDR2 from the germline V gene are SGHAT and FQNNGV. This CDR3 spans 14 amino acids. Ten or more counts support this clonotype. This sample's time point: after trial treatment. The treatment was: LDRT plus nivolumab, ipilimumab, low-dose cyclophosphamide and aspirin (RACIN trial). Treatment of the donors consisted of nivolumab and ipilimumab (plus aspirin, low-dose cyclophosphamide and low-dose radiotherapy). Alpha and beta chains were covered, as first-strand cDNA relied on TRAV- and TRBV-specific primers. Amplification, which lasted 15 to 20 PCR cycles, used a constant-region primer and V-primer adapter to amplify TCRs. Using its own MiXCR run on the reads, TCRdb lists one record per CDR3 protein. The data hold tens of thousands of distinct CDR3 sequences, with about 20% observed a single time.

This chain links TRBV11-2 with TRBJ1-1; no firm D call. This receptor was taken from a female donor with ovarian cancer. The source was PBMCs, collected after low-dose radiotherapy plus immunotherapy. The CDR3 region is CASSRGGPNTEAFF. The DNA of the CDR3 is TGTGCCAGCAGCCGGGGAGGACCGAACACTGAAGCTTTCTTT.